This TCR beta chain was found in a study of T cell responses to AZD1222 COVID-19 vaccine. The study's findings and limits: Just a handful of people given AZD1222 tested seropositive at baseline. Donor demographics were predominantly white British with a female majority; clonal diversity may be underestimated.

The V gene's germline CDR1 is MDHEN and CDR2 SYDVKM. Trimming pared 2 bases from V and 3 bases from J, leaving 7 bases between. CDR3 length: 13 amino acids. In the case of this clone: Its antigen remains unknown.

Sequencing used immunoSEQ multiplex PCR; TCRdb keeps in-frame clones, though not all of them. The data show 110,000 or so clones, 80% to 95% seen once. The sample consisted of peripheral blood, taken 28 days after the second dose of the MenACWY control vaccine. This clonotype was sampled from an adult who received the MenACWY meningococcal vaccine as a control. The V gene is TRBV28, the J gene TRBJ1-2; no definite D call. CDR3 sequence reads: CASSLRGDYGYTF. DNA of the CDR3: TGTGCCAGCAGTTTACGTGGGGACTATGGCTACACCTTC.